These T cell receptor beta chains were read from a single sample in a study of T cell responses to AZD1222 COVID-19 vaccine. The table came from immunoSEQ multiplex PCR; TCRdb's copy has only in-frame clones and leaves some out. The sample yields approximately 210,000 clones, more than 85% seen once. The source material was peripheral blood, sampled 28 days after the second AZD1222 dose. These receptors were obtained from an adult who received the AZD1222 COVID-19 vaccine. CDR3s include the opening cysteine and the closing phenylalanine or tryptophan. D genes are given only for firm matches. Clone size, where shown, is once, few, many, or a class for clones that have expanded.

J gene: TRBJ2-7
D gene: .
V gene: TRBV3-1/TRBV3-2
clone size: .
CDR3 DNA: TGTGCCAGCAGCCACGTGGCGCGGGCTGGCTACGAGCAGTACTTC
CDR3 protein: CASSHVARAGYEQYF

J gene: TRBJ1-2
D gene: TRBD1
V gene: TRBV4-1
clone size: few
CDR3 DNA: TGCGCCAGCAGCCATCCGGGACAGGAGATTGGCTACACCTTC
CDR3 protein: CASSHPGQEIGYTF

J gene: TRBJ2-7
D gene: .
V gene: TRBV6-2/TRBV6-3
clone size: .
CDR3 DNA: TGTGCCAGCAGTTATGGGAGGTCAGGTTACGAGCAGTACTTC
CDR3 protein: CASSYGRSGYEQYF

J gene: TRBJ2-7
D gene: TRBD2
V gene: TRBV5-4
clone size: .
CDR3 DNA: TGTGCCAGCAGCTTGGGACTAGCGACCGAGCAGTACTTC
CDR3 protein: CASSLGLATEQYF

J gene: TRBJ1-6
D gene: .
V gene: TRBV2
clone size: .
CDR3 DNA: TGTGCCAGCAGTGACGAGGGCTACGATTCACCCCTCCACTTT
CDR3 protein: CASSDEGYDSPLHF

J gene: TRBJ2-7
D gene: .
V gene: TRBV4-3
clone size: .
CDR3 DNA: TGCGCCAGCAGCCAAGATGTGGCCGCTTACGAGCAGTACTTC
CDR3 protein: CASSQDVAAYEQYF

J gene: TRBJ2-7
D gene: .
V gene: TRBV7-2
clone size: .
CDR3 DNA: TGTGCCAGCAGCTTGGCGGTTAACTCCTACGAGCAGTACTTC
CDR3 protein: CASSLAVNSYEQYF

J gene: TRBJ2-7
D gene: TRBD2
V gene: TRBV27
clone size: .
CDR3 DNA: TGTGCCAGCAGTTTATCAGGACTAGCGGGAAACTACGAGCAGTACTTC
CDR3 protein: CASSLSGLAGNYEQYF

J gene: TRBJ1-2
D gene: .
V gene: TRBV18
clone size: .
CDR3 DNA: TGTGCCAGCTCACGAATATCACAGGGCGATGGCTACACCTTC
CDR3 protein: CASSRISQGDGYTF

J gene: TRBJ1-6
D gene: TRBD1
V gene: TRBV27
clone size: .
CDR3 DNA: TGTGCCAGCAGTAAACCGGGACAGGGCTCACCCCTCCACTTT
CDR3 protein: CASSKPGQGSPLHF

J gene: TRBJ2-2
D gene: TRBD2
V gene: TRBV5-1
clone size: .
CDR3 DNA: TGCGCCAGCAGCTTGGCCTCGGGAGGGACTAACACCGGGGAGCTGTTTTTT
CDR3 protein: CASSLASGGTNTGELFF

J gene: TRBJ2-5
D gene: TRBD2
V gene: TRBV11-2
clone size: .
CDR3 DNA: TGTGCCAGCAGCTTAGGGACTAGACCAGAGACCCAGTACTTC
CDR3 protein: CASSLGTRPETQYF

J gene: TRBJ1-1
D gene: TRBD1
V gene: TRBV28
clone size: .
CDR3 DNA: TGTGCCAGCAGGGGACAGGGGGTAAAGGGCACTGAAGCTTTCTTT
CDR3 protein: CASRGQGVKGTEAFF

J gene: TRBJ1-1
D gene: .
V gene: TRBV19
clone size: .
CDR3 DNA: TGTGCCAGTAGTATTAAGGTGAACACTGAAGCTTTCTTT
CDR3 protein: CASSIKVNTEAFF

J gene: TRBJ2-7
D gene: .
V gene: TRBV24-1
clone size: .
CDR3 DNA: TGTGCCACCAGTGCCGTGAGCCCCTACGAGCAGTACTTC
CDR3 protein: CATSAVSPYEQYF

J gene: TRBJ1-5
D gene: TRBD1
V gene: TRBV6-2/TRBV6-3
clone size: .
CDR3 DNA: TGTGCCAGCAGTTCCGCGATAGGGGGCCACAATCAGCCCCAGCATTTT
CDR3 protein: CASSSAIGGHNQPQHF

J gene: TRBJ2-7
D gene: .
V gene: TRBV19
clone size: .
CDR3 DNA: TGTGCCACCAGGGGCAGGGGAATCGTCGAGCAGTACTTC
CDR3 protein: CATRGRGIVEQYF

J gene: TRBJ2-6
D gene: .
V gene: TRBV24-1
clone size: .
CDR3 DNA: TGTGCCACCAGTGATAAACAACAGAATGCTGGGGCCAACGTCCTGACTTTC
CDR3 protein: CATSDKQQNAGANVLTF